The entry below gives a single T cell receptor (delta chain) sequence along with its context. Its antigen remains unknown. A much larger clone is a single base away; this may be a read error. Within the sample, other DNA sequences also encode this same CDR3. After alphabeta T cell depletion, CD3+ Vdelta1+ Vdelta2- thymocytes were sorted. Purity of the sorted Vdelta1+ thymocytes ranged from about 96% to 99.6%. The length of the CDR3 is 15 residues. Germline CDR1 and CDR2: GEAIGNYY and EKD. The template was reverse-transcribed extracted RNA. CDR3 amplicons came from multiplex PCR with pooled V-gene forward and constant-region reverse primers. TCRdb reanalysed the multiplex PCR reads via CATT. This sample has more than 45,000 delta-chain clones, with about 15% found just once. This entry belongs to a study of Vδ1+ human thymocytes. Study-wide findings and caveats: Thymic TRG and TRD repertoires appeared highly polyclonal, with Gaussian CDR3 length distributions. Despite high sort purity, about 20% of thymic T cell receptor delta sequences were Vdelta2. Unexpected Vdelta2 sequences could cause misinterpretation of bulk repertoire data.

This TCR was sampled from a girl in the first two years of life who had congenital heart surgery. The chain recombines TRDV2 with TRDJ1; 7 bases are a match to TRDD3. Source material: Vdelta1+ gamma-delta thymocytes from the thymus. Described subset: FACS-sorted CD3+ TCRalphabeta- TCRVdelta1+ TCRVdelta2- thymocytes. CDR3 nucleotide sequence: TGTGCCTGTGACCGGTACTGGGGATCCCACGATAAACTCATCTTC. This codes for CACDRYWGSHDKLIF.